The entry below describes one T cell receptor beta chain. Original handling: For nucleated cells, counts were estimated from reference gene primer amplification. TCRdb keeps only in-frame clones here, not all; method: immunoSEQ multiplex PCR. Clone size and V and J calls were adopted from that table, with D and trimming inferred from the DNA. The table records 180,000 or so clones, about four fifths of them present only once. This entry is derived from a study of blood T cell repertoires in COVID-19. Study summary: The samples span acute and convalescent COVID-19 from the United States, Italy and Spain.

This clonotype was obtained from a woman aged 40 to 50 with COVID-19, enrolled during active disease. The sequenced sample consisted of peripheral blood.

DNA of the CDR3: TGTGCCAGTAAAATAGGCAGGGCGAGTGGCTACACCTTC. Residues: CASKIGRASGYTF. The rearrangement joins TRBV19 to TRBJ1-2; D possibly corresponds to TRBD1 (5 bases). Per the germline V gene, CDR1 is LNHDA and CDR2 is SQIVND (reference sequence). The CDR3 is 13 amino acids. V gave up 7 bases and J gave up 7 bases, with 16 bases separating them.